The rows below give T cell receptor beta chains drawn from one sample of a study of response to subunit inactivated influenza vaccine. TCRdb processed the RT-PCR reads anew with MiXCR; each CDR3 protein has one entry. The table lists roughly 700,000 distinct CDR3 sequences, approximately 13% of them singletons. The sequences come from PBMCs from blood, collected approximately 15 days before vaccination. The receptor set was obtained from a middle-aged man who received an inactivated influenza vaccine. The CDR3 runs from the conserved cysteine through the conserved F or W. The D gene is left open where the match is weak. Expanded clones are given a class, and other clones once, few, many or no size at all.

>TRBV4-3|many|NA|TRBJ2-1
TGCGCCAGCGCGAAGTGGGGCCCAGACAATGAGCAGTTCTTC
CASAKWGPDNEQFF
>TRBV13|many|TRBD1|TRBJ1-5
TGTGCCAGCAGCTCAGGACAGGGTGGGCAGCCCCAGCATTTT
CASSSGQGGQPQHF
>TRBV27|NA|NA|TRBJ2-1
TGTGCCAGCAGTTTGAAGTCCATACCTCCTGGGAAGCAGTTCTTC
CASSLKSIPPGKQFF
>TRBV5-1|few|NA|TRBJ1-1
TGCGCCAGCAGCTTGGCTCGGGGCGTGAACACTGAAGCTTTCTTT
CASSLARGVNTEAFF
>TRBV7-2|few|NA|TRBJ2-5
TGTGCCAGCAGCTCCAGGACTCGCAGTGAGACCCAGTACTTC
CASSSRTRSETQYF
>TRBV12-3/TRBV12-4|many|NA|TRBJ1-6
TGTGCCAGCAGTCCTCGGGTGGGTTCACCCCTCCACTTT
CASSPRVGSPLHF
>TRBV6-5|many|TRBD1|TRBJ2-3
TGTGCCAGCAGCTACGACAGGGTGACAGATACGCAGTATTTT
CASSYDRVTDTQYF
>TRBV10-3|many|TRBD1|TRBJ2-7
TGTGCCATCACAGGGGACAGATCCTACGAGCAGTACTTC
CAITGDRSYEQYF
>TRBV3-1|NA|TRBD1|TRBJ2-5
TGTGCCAGCGAAAGGGGGCGCGAGACCCAGTACTTC
CASERGRETQYF
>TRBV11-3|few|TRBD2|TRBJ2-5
TGTGCCAGCAGCACGGGAGCGGGAGGTGCAGAGACCCAGTACTTC
CASSTGAGGAETQYF
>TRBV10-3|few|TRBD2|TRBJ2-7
TGTGCCATCAGTGAGTCGCTAGCGGGAGCAAACGAGCAGTACTTC
CAISESLAGANEQYF
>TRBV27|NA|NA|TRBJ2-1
TGTGCCAGCAGGAAGGACACAAGCTACAATGAGCAGTTCTTC
CASRKDTSYNEQFF
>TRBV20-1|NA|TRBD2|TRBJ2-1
TGCTGTGCTAGAGTCCTTGTAGTAGCGGGGGGCAATGAGCAGTTCTTC
CCARVLVVAGGNEQFF
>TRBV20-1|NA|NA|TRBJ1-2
TGCAGTGCTAGTTCGGGGAGGTCTGGCTACACCTTC
CSASSGRSGYTF
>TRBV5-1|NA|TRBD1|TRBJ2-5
TGCGCCAGCAGCTTATTCCCCGGGACAGTTCAAGAGACCCAGTACTTC
CASSLFPGTVQETQYF
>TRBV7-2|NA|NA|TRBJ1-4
TGTGCCAGCAGCCCCGAGTTGGGGAAACTGTTTTTT
CASSPELGKLFF
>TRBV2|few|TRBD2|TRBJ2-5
TGTGCCAGCAGTGCCCTAGCGGGGGGCCTCCAAGAGACCCAGTACTTC
CASSALAGGLQETQYF
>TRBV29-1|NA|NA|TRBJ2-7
TGCAGCGTTGGCGCAGGGATTTACGAGCAGTACTTC
CSVGAGIYEQYF
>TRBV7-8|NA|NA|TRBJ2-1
TGTGCCAGCAGCTTAGCATCGGCAGGGCCCTCCTACAATGAGCAGTTCTTC
CASSLASAGPSYNEQFF
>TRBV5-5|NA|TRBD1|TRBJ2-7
TGTGCCAGCAGCTCCCAGCTCCCTCGGACAGGACCAGACGAGCAGTACTTC
CASSSQLPRTGPDEQYF
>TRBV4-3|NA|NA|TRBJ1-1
TGCGCCAGCAGCCAAGAAATTGGATCTTACACTGAAGCTTTCTTT
CASSQEIGSYTEAFF
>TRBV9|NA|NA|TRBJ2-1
TGTGCCAGCAGCGTAATAATCACAGGTGCCGAGCAGTTCTTC
CASSVIITGAEQFF
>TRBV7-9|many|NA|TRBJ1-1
TGTGCCAGCAGCTTAGTTGCTGAGAACACTGAAGCTTTCTTT
CASSLVAENTEAFF
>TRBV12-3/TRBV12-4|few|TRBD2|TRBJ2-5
TGTGCCAGCAGGGGACTAGCGGGGGGGTTTGAGACCCAGTACTTC
CASRGLAGGFETQYF
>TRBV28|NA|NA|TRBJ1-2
TGTGCCAGCAGTTTACATATATGGGAACTTGGCTACACCTTC
CASSLHIWELGYTF
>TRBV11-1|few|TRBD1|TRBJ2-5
TGTGCCAGCAGCTCGCCATGGACAGGGGCTTTGCGGGGTTCAGAGACCCAGTACTTC
CASSSPWTGALRGSETQYF
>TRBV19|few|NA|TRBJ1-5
TGTGCCAGTAAATCGCCGGGAAATCAGCCCCAGCATTTT
CASKSPGNQPQHF
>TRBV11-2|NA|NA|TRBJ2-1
TGTGCCAGCAGCCCTGGATACGGGATACACTCCTACAATGAGCAGTTCTTC
CASSPGYGIHSYNEQFF
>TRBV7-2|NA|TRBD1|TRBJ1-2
TGTGCCAGCAGCTCCACTCAGGGGGGTCAGGGCTATGGCTACACCTTC
CASSSTQGGQGYGYTF
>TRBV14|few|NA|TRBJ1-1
TGTGCCAGCAGCCAGTGGATTAGCAGTGAAGCTTTCTTT
CASSQWISSEAFF
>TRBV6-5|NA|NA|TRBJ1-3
TGTGCCAGCAGTTACTCGATTAGGGACGGAAACACCATATATTTT
CASSYSIRDGNTIYF
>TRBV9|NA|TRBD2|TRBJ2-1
TGTGCCAGCAGCGCAGGGGGGACTAGCGGGAGGGCCTCCTACAATGAGCAGTTCTTC
CASSAGGTSGRASYNEQFF
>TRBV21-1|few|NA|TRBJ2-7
TGTGCCAGCAGCAAAGCCTCTTACGAGCAGTACTTC
CASSKASYEQYF
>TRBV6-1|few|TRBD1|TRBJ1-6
TGTGCCAGCAGTGAATACAGGGGAAGGCAAAATTCACCCCTCCACTTT
CASSEYRGRQNSPLHF
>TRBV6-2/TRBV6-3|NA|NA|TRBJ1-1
TGTGCCAGCAGCCGAGTGCTGGGGGTTAACGCTGAAGCTTTCTTT
CASSRVLGVNAEAFF
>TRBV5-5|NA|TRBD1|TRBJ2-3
TGTGCCAGCAGACGGACAGGGGACGGCGATACGCAGTATTTT
CASRRTGDGDTQYF
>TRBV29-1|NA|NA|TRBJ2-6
TGCAGCGTTGAAGATCACAAAATCTCTGGGGCCAACGTCCTGACTTTC
CSVEDHKISGANVLTF
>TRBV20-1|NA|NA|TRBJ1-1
TGCAGTGCTAGCAAAGTGACCCTGAACACTGAAGCTTTCTTT
CSASKVTLNTEAFF
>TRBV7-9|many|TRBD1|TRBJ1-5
TGTGCCAGCAGCAAAGGGGGCCCGACGCAGCAGCCCCAGCATTTT
CASSKGGPTQQPQHF
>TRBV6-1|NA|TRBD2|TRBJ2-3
TGTGCCAGCAGTGAAACTAGCGGGGGGGCCCCAGATACGCAGTATTTT
CASSETSGGAPDTQYF
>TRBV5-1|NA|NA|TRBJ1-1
TGCGCCAGCAGCTTGGCGCGGGATTCTGAAGCTTTCTTT
CASSLARDSEAFF